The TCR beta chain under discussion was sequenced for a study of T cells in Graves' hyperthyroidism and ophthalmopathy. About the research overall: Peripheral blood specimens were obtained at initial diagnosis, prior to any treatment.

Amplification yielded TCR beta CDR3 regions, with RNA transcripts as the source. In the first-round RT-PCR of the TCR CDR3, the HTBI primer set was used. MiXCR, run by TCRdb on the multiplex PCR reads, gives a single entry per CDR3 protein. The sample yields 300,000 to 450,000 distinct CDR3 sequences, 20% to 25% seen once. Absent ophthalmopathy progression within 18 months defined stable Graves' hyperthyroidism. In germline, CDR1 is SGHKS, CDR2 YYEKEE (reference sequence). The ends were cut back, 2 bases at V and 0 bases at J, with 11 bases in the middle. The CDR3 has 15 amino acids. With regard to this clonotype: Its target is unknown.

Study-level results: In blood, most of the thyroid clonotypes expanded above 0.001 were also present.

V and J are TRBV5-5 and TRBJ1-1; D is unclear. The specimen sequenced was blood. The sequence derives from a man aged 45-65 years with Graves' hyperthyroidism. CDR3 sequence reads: CASSLRQAMNTEAFF. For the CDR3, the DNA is TGTGCCAGCAGCTTAAGGCAGGCCATGAACACTGAAGCTTTCTTT.